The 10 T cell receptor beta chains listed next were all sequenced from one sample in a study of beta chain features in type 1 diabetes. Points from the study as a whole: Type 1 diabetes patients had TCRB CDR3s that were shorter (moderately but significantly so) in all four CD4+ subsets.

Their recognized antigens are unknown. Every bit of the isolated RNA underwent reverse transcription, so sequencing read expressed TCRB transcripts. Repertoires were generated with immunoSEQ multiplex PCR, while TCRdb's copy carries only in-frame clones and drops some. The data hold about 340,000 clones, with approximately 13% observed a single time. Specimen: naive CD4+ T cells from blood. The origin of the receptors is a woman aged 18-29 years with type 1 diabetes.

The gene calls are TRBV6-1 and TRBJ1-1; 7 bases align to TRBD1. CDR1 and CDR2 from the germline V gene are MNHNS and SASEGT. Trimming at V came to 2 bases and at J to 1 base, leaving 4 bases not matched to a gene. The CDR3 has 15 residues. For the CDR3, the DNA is TGTGCCAGCAGTGAAAGGGACAGAGGGAACACTGAAGCTTTCTTT. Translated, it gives CASSERDRGNTEAFF.

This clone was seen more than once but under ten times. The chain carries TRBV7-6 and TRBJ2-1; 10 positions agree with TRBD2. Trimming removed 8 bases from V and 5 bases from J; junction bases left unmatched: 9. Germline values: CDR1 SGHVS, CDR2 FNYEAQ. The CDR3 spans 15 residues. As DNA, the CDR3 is TGTGCCAGCCGTGAAGCGGGAGGGATCAACAATGAGCAGTTCTTC. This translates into CASREAGGINNEQFF.

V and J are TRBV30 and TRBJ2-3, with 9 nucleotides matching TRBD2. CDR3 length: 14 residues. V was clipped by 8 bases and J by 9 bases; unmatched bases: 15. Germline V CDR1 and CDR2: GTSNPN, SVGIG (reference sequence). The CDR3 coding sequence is TGTGCCGGGGCGCCCGATCTAGCGGGGAGAACGCAGTATTTT. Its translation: CAGAPDLAGRTQYF.

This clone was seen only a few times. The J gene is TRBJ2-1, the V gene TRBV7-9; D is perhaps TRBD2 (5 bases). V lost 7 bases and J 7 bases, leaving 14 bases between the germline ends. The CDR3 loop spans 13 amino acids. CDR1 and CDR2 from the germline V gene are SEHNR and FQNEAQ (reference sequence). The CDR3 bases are TGTGCCAGCAACCCCTTATGGGAGAATGAGCAGTTCTTC. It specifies CASNPLWENEQFF. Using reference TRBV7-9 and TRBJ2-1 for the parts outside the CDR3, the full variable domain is DTGVSQNPRHKITKRGQNVTFRCDPISEHNRLYWYRQTLGQGPEFLTYFQNEAQLEKSRLLSDRFSAERPKGSFSTLEIQRTEQGDSAMYLCASNPLWENEQFFGPGTRLTVL.

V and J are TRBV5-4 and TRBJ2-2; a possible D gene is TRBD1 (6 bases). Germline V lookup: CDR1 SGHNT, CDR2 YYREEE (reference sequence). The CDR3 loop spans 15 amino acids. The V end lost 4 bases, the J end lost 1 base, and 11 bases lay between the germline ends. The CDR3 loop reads CASSPAGENTGELFF. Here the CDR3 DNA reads TGTGCCAGCAGCCCGGCAGGGGAGAACACCGGGGAGCTGTTTTTT. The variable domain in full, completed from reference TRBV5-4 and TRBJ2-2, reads ETGVTQSPTHLIKTRGQQVTLRCSSQSGHNTVSWYQQALGQGPQFIFQYYREEENGRGNFPPRFSGLQFPNYSSELNVNALELDDSALYLCASSPAGENTGELFFGEGSRLTVL.

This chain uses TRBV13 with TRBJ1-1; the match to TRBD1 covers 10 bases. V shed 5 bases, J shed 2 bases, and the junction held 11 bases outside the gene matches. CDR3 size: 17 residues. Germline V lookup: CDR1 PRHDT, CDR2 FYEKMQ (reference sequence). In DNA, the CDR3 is TGTGCCAGCAGCCGCAGACCGGGACAGGGGTATAACACTGAAGCTTTCTTT. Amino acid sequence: CASSRRPGQGYNTEAFF.

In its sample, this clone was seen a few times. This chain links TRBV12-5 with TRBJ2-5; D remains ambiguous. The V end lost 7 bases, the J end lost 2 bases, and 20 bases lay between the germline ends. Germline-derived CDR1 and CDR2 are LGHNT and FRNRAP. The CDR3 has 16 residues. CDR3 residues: CASDNPGSGFQETQYF. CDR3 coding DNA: TGTGCTAGTGACAACCCCGGATCAGGATTTCAAGAGACCCAGTACTTC.

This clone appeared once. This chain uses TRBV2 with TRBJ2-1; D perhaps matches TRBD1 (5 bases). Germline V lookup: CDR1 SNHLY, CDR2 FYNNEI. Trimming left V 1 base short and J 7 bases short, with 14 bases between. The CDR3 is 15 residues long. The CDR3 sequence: CASSEEDWAGNEQFF. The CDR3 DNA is TGTGCCAGCAGTGAAGAAGACTGGGCAGGGAATGAGCAGTTCTTC.

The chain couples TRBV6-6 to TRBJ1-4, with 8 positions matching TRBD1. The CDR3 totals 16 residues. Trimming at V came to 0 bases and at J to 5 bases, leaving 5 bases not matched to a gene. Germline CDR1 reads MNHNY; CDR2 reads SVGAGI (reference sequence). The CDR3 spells CASSYSGDRLNEKLFF. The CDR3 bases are TGTGCCAGCAGTTACTCGGGGGACAGGTTAAATGAAAAACTGTTTTTT.

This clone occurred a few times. The CDR3 nucleotides are TGTGCCAGCTCACCTTTATTGGCGGGAGGGATCAATGAGCAGTTCTTC. Encoded protein: CASSPLLAGGINEQFF. The chain uses TRBV18 and TRBJ2-1; 9 nucleotides align to TRBD2. After removal of 3 bases from V and 6 bases from J, the junction contained 9 bases not matched to a gene. In germline, CDR1 is KGHSH, CDR2 LQKENI. The CDR3 length is 16 residues. Drawing the rest from reference TRBV18 and TRBJ2-1, the complete variable domain is NAGVMQNPRHLVRRRGQEARLRCSPMKGHSHVYWYRQLPEEGLKFMVYLQKENIIDESGMPKERFSAEFPKEGPSILRIQQVVRGDSAAYFCASSPLLAGGINEQFFGPGTRLTVL.